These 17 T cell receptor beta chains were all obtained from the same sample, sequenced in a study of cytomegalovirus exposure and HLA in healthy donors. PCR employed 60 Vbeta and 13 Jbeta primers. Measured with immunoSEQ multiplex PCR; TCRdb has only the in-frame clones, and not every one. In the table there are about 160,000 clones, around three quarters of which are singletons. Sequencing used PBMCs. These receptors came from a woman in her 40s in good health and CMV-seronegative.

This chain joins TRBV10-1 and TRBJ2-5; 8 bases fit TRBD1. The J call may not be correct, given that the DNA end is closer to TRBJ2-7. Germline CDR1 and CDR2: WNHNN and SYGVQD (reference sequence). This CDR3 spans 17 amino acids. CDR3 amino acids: CASSERLGQEGTYEQYF. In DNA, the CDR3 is TGCGCCAGCAGTGAAAGGTTGGGACAGGAGGGGACCTACGAGCAGTACTTC.

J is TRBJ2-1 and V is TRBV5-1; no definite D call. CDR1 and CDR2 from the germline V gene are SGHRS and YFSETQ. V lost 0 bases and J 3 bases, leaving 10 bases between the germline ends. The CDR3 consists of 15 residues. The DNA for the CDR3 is TGCGCCAGCAGCTTGGACAGCTCCAACTACAATGAGCAGTTCTTC. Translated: CASSLDSSNYNEQFF.

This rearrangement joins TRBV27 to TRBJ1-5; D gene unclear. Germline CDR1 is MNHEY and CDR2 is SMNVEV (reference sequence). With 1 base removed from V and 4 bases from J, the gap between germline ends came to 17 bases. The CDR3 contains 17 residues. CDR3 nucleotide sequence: TGTGCCAGCAGTTTATTATTCGGGGAAAGAGGTAATCAGCCCCAGCATTTT. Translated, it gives CASSLLFGERGNQPQHF.

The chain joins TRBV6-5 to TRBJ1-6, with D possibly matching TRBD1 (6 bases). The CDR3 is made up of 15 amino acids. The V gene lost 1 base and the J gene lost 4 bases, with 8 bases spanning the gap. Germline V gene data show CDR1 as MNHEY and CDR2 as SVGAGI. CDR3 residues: CASSYFGQYNSPLHF. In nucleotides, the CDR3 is TGTGCCAGCAGTTACTTCGGACAGTATAATTCACCCCTCCACTTT.

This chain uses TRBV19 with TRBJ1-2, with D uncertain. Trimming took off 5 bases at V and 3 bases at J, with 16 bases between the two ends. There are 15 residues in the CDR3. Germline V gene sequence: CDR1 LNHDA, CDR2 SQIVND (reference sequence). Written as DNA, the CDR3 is TGTGCCAGTAGTCACCCAGGCTCAACCGACTATGGCTACACCTTC. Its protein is CASSHPGSTDYGYTF.

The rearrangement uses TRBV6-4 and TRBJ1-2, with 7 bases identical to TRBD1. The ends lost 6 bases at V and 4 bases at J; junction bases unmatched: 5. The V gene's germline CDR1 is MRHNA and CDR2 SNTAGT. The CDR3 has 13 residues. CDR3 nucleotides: TGTGCCAGCAGGAGGGGACAGTTCTATGGCTACACCTTC. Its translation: CASRRGQFYGYTF.

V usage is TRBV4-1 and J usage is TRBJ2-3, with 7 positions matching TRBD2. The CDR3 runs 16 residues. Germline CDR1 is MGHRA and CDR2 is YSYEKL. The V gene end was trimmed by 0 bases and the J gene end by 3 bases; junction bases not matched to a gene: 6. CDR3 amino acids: CASSQDRSGVTDTQYF. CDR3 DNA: TGCGCCAGCAGCCAAGATCGCAGCGGGGTGACAGATACGCAGTATTTT.

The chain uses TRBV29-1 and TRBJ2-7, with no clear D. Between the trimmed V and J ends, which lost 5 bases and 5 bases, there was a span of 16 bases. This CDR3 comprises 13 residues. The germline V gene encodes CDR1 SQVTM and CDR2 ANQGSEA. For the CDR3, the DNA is TGCAGCGTTCGTGGCCGTTTTTTGGACGAGCAGTACTTC. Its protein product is CSVRGRFLDEQYF.

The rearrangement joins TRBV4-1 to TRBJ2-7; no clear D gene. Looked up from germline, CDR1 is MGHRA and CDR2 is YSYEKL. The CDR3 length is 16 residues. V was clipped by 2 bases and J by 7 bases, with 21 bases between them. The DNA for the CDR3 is TGCGCCAGCAGCCAACTTACTGGCCAGCTTGAGAGGGAGCAGTACTTC. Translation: CASSQLTGQLEREQYF.

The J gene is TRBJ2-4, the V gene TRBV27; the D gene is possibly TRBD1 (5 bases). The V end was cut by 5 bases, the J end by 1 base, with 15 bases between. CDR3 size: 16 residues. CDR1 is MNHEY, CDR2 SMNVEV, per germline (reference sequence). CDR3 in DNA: TGTGCCAGCAGTCCGCAGGGCGTTTGGGCCAAAAACATTCAGTACTTC. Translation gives CASSPQGVWAKNIQYF.

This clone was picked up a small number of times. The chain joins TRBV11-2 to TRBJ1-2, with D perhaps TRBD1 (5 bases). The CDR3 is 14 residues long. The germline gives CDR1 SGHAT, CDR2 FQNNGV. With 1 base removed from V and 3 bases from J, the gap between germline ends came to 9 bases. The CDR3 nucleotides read TGTGCCAGCAGCTTAGGGGGCAAGGACTATGGCTACACCTTC. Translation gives CASSLGGKDYGYTF.

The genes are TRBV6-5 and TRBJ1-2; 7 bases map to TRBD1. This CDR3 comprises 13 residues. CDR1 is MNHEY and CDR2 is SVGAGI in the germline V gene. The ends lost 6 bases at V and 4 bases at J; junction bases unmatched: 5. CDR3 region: CASSRDSVYGYTF. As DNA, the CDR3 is TGTGCCAGCAGCCGGGACAGCGTCTATGGCTACACCTTC.

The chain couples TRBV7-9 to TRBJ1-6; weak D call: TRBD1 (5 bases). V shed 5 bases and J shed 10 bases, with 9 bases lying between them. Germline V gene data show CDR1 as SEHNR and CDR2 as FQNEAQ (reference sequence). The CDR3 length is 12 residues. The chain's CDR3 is CASSPAGSPLHF. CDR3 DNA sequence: TGTGCCAGCAGCCCAGCAGGGTCACCCCTCCACTTT.

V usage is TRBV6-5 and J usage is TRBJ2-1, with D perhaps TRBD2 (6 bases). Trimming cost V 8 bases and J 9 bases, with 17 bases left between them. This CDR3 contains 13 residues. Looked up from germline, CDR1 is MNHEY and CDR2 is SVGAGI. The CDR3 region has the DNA TGTGCCAGCCGCGGCCTAAGGAGGGGTGAGCAGTTCTTC. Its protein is CASRGLRRGEQFF.

For the CDR3, the DNA is TGCGCCAGCAGCTTGGCCCAGGGAAACACCGGGGAGCTGTTTTTT. Protein sequence: CASSLAQGNTGELFF. V and J are TRBV5-1 and TRBJ2-2; TRBD1 is a possible D gene (5 bases). Germline V gene sequence: CDR1 SGHRS, CDR2 YFSETQ. Trimming took off 0 bases at V and 2 bases at J, with 8 bases between the two ends. The length of the CDR3 is 15 residues. The whole variable domain, filled in from reference TRBV5-1 and TRBJ2-2, reads KAGVTQTPRYLIKTRGQQVTLSCSPISGHRSVSWYQQTPGQGLQFLFEYFSETQRNKGNFPGRFSGRQFSNSRSEMNVSTLELGDSALYLCASSLAQGNTGELFFGEGSRLTVL.

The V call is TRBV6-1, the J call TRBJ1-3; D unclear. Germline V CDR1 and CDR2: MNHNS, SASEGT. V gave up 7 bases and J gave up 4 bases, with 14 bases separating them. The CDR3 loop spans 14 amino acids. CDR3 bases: TGTGCCAGCAACCCGGTCGAGATCGGAAACACCATATATTTT. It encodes CASNPVEIGNTIYF.

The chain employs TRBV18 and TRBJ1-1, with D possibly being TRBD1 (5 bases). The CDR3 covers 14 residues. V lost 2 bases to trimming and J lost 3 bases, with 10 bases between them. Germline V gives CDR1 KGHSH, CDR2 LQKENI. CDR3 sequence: CASSPSAGDTEAFF. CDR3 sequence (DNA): TGTGCCAGCTCACCATCCGCGGGGGACACTGAAGCTTTCTTT.